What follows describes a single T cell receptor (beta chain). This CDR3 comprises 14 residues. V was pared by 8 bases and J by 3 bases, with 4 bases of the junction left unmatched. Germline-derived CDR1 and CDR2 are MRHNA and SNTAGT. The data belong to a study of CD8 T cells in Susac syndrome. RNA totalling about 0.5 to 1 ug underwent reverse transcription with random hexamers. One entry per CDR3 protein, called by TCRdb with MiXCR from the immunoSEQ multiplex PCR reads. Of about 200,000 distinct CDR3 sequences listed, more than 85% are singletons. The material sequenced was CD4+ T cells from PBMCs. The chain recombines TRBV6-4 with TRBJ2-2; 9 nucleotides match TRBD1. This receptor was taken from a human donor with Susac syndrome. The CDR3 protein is CASRTGADTGELFF. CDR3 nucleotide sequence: TGTGCCAGCCGGACAGGGGCCGACACCGGGGAGCTGTTTTTT.